This T cell receptor beta chain was captured in a study of tumor and adjacent non-tumor tissue in lung cancer. Study as a whole: Patients were aged roughly 31 to 76, 9 to 10 men and about 5 women, stage I to III. About 4.17 million productive TCRbeta reads were obtained per sample on average.

Study outcomes and limitations: Tumor tissue had significantly higher TCR diversity than normal lung.

The library came from three nested PCR rounds adapted from ARM-PCR protocols. Using its own MiXCR run on the multiplex PCR reads, TCRdb lists one record per CDR3 protein. The table lists more than 90,000 distinct CDR3 sequences, around 71% of them singletons. Germline lookup yields CDR1 SGHNT and CDR2 YENEEA. CDR3 length: 16 amino acids. This sample's RNA came from whole unsorted tissue. Between August and November 2014, newly diagnosed, chemotherapy-naive lung cancer patients underwent thoracic surgery in China. Comment on this clonotype: What it recognizes is unknown.

The sample comprised lung tumor tissue. V and J are TRBV11-3 and TRBJ1-4; D is unclear. This clonotype was obtained from a man between 60 and 75 years old with non-small cell lung cancer. This CDR3 reads CVCSLVGGTSNEKLFF. The DNA for the CDR3 is TGTGTCTGCAGCTTAGTAGGTGGAACGTCTAATGAAAAACTGTTTTTT.